This TCR beta chain was sequenced in a study of T cell changes during pregnancy in multiple sclerosis. Data came from immunoSEQ multiplex PCR; TCRdb stores just in-frame clones and leaves some out. The sample lists tens of thousands of clones, 85% to 95% occurring once. The input for sequencing was peripheral blood, taken in the first trimester of pregnancy. The receptor's source is a female donor with multiple sclerosis, enrolled in a pregnancy study.

The CDR3: CSSPQGSGNTIYF. The CDR3 DNA sequence: TGCAGCTCACCCCAGGGTTCTGGAAACACCATATATTTT. The chain couples TRBV29-1 to TRBJ1-3, with D tentatively TRBD1 (5 bases). In germline, CDR1 is SQVTM, CDR2 ANQGSEA. V dropped 8 bases and J dropped 1 base, with 12 bases sitting between them. This CDR3 has 13 residues.